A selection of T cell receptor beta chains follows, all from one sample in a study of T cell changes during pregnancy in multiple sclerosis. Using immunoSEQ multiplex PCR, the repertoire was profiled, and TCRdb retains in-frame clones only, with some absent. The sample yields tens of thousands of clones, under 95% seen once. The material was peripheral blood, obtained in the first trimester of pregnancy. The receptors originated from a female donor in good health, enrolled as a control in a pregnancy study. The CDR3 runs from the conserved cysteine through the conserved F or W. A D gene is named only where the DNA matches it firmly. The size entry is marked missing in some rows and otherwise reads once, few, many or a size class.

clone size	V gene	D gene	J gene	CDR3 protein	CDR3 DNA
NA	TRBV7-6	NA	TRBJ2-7	CASTTTLRSYEQYF	TGTGCCAGCACTACCACCCTCCGCTCCTACGAGCAGTACTTC
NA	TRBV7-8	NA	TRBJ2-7	CASSLAVGHSYEQYF	TGTGCCAGCAGCTTAGCGGTGGGGCACTCCTACGAGCAGTACTTC
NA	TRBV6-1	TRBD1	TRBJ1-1	CATRQGRTEAFF	TGTGCCACCCGACAGGGGAGGACTGAAGCTTTCTTT
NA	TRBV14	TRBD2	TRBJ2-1	CASSGTSGAHEQFF	TGTGCCAGCAGCGGGACTAGCGGGGCCCATGAGCAGTTCTTC
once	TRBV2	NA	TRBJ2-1	CASSLGEAGNEQFF	TGTGCCAGCAGTTTAGGGGAGGCGGGCAATGAGCAGTTCTTC
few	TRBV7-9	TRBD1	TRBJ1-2	CASSSLRDRGIANYGYTF	TGTGCCAGCAGCTCGCTCCGGGACAGGGGAATTGCTAACTATGGCTACACCTTC
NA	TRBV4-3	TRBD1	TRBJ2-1	CASSQEGTGGGEQFF	TGCGCCAGCAGCCAAGAAGGGACAGGGGGCGGTGAGCAGTTCTTC
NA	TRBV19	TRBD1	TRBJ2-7	CASSRSQGAYEQYF	TGTGCCAGTTCCCGTTCGCAGGGGGCCTACGAGCAGTACTTC
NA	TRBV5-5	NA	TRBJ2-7	CASSFLSNEQYF	TGTGCCAGCAGCTTCCTAAGCAACGAGCAGTACTTC
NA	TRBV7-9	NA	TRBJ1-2	CASSPGGGAYGYTF	TGTGCCAGCAGCCCCGGCGGAGGGGCCTATGGCTACACCTTC
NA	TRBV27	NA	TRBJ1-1	CASSFPGNTEAFF	TGTGCCAGCAGTTTTCCGGGGAACACTGAAGCTTTCTTT